What follows are 13 T cell receptor beta chains derived from one specimen sequenced in a study of blood T cell repertoires in COVID-19. Here immunoSEQ multiplex PCR was the method, and the copy in TCRdb shows in-frame clones only, minus some. The profile shows about 400,000 clones, about 87% of them singletons. Sequencing was performed on PBMCs or T cells enriched from blood (not recorded which). These receptors originate from a man aged 40-49 years in a cohort exposed to, infected with or recovered from COVID-19 (not recorded which).

This chain connects TRBV6-5 to TRBJ1-6; TRBD1 matches at 11 bases. V was pared by 4 bases and J by 7 bases, with 6 bases of the junction left unmatched. Germline V gene lookup returns CDR1 MNHEY and CDR2 SVGAGI. CDR3 length: 16 amino acids. This CDR3 reads CASSSPDRGLNSPLHF. CDR3 DNA: TGTGCCAGCAGTTCGCCGGACAGGGGGCTAAATTCACCCCTCCACTTT.

The sample holds one count of this clone. The chain combines TRBV19 with TRBJ2-2; 9 nucleotides align to TRBD1. Trimming cost V 6 bases and J 4 bases; bases outside gene matches: 6. The CDR3 spans 15 residues. In germline, CDR1 is LNHDA, CDR2 SQIVND (reference sequence). As DNA, the CDR3 is TGTGCCAGTAGCGACAGGGGGGGTTTCACCGGGGAGCTGTTTTTT. Translating gives CASSDRGGFTGELFF.

The chain's CDR3 is CASSPIRRGLTGELFF. Written as DNA, the CDR3 is TGCGCCAGCAGCCCTATAAGGCGGGGTCTAACCGGGGAGCTGTTTTTT. The V gene is TRBV4-1, the J gene TRBJ2-2, with D possibly being TRBD2 (6 bases). Germline-derived CDR1 and CDR2 are MGHRA and YSYEKL. The germline V and J ends were trimmed by 4 bases and 5 bases, with 17 bases remaining between them. This CDR3 comprises 16 residues.

The chain links TRBV5-4 to TRBJ2-1; 12 bases match TRBD2. The CDR3 loop spans 16 amino acids. Germline V gene data show CDR1 as SGHNT and CDR2 as YYREEE (reference sequence). After removal of 0 bases from V and 8 bases from J, the junction contained 6 bases not matched to a gene. CDR3 nucleotides: TGTGCCAGCAGCTTGGAGACTAGCGGGAGTAGTGATGAGCAGTTCTTC. Protein product: CASSLETSGSSDEQFF.

The V call is TRBV18, the J call TRBJ2-7, with TRBD2 identical over 11 bases. The CDR3 has 16 residues. The junction had 1 base not matched to a gene; V was cut back by 0 bases and J by 0 bases. Germline CDR1 reads KGHSH; CDR2 reads LQKENI. CDR3 region: CASSPPGTSGSYEQYF. For the CDR3, the DNA is TGTGCCAGCTCACCACCCGGGACTAGCGGCTCCTACGAGCAGTACTTC. The whole variable domain, remainder taken from reference TRBV18 and TRBJ2-7, is NAGVMQNPRHLVRRRGQEARLRCSPMKGHSHVYWYRQLPEEGLKFMVYLQKENIIDESGMPKERFSAEFPKEGPSILRIQQVVRGDSAAYFCASSPPGTSGSYEQYFGPGTRLTVT.

The chain is built from TRBV3-1 (or the pseudogene TRBV3-2) and TRBJ2-7; D unclear. The length of the CDR3 is 16 residues. Between the trimmed V and J ends, which lost 0 bases and 2 bases, there was a span of 14 bases. Per germline, CDR1 LGHDT and CDR2 YNNKEL (reference sequence). The CDR3 spells CASSQDAAIGAYEQYF. The CDR3 bases are TGTGCCAGCAGCCAAGATGCGGCGATTGGCGCCTACGAGCAGTACTTC.

The chain couples TRBV30 to TRBJ2-3; 7 bases line up with TRBD2. This CDR3 region has 15 residues. Germline assignment: CDR1 GTSNPN and CDR2 SVGIG (reference sequence). The junction had 8 bases not matched to a gene; V was cut back by 3 bases and J by 2 bases. The CDR3 reads CAWSRGDRDTDTQYF. The DNA for the CDR3 is TGTGCCTGGAGCCGGGGGGATAGAGACACAGATACGCAGTATTTT. Variable domain in full (rest from reference TRBV30 and TRBJ2-3): SQTIHQWPATLVQPVGSPLSLECTVEGTSNPNLYWYRQAAGRGLQLLFYSVGIGQISSEVPQNLSASRPQDRQFILSSKKLLLSDSGFYLCAWSRGDRDTDTQYFGPGTRLTVL.

The rearrangement uses TRBV30 and TRBJ1-2, with D unresolved. V was clipped by 7 bases and J by 2 bases, with 8 bases between them. The CDR3 totals 11 residues. Germline lookup yields CDR1 GTSNPN and CDR2 SVGIG (reference sequence). Here the CDR3 DNA reads TGTGCCTTAAGCCTCAACTATGGCTACACCTTC. It yields the protein CALSLNYGYTF.

This clone was detected only a few times. The chain combines TRBV11-2 with TRBJ2-7; D remains ambiguous. The CDR3 contains 14 residues. The germline gives CDR1 SGHAT, CDR2 FQNNGV. The V gene lost 5 bases and the J gene lost 7 bases, with 18 bases spanning the gap. The CDR3 spells CASSPNGPTKEQYF. CDR3 in DNA: TGTGCCAGCAGCCCAAATGGGCCCACCAAGGAGCAGTACTTC.

CDR3 sequence (DNA): TGTGCCAGCTCCCGACCGGGACAGGGGGCCTACGAGCAGTACTTC. It encodes CASSRPGQGAYEQYF. V is TRBV5-4 and J is TRBJ2-7; 11 bases are shared with TRBD1. Per germline, CDR1 SGHNT and CDR2 YYREEE (reference sequence). Trimming at V came to 7 bases and at J to 2 bases, leaving 8 bases not matched to a gene. The CDR3 length is 15 residues.

The V call is TRBV19, the J call TRBJ1-4; 7 bases map to TRBD1. Germline lookup yields CDR1 LNHDA and CDR2 SQIVND (reference sequence). The CDR3 consists of 13 residues. Trimming removed 1 base from V and 10 bases from J; junction bases left unmatched: 3. DNA for the CDR3: TGTGCCAGTAGTATAGCCCGGGACAGAAAACTGTTTTTT. Protein: CASSIARDRKLFF.

The rearrangement links TRBV7-6 to TRBJ2-7; 10 positions agree with TRBD1. Germline V gene lookup returns CDR1 SGHVS and CDR2 FNYEAQ. With V trimmed by 4 bases and J by 2 bases, 5 bases remained unmatched. The CDR3 consists of 15 residues. CDR3 residues: CASSSPGQGTYEQYF. The CDR3 nucleotides are TGTGCCAGCAGCTCGCCGGGACAGGGGACCTACGAGCAGTACTTC.

The V and J genes are TRBV15 and TRBJ2-1; D gene uncertain. V was trimmed by 1 base and J by 6 bases, leaving 7 bases between them. This CDR3 has 13 residues. From germline, CDR1 is LNHNV and CDR2 YYDKDF (reference sequence). In DNA, the CDR3 is TGTGCCACCAGCAGAGGAGGCAGCAATGAGCAGTTCTTC. Encoded protein: CATSRGGSNEQFF.